A single T cell receptor (beta chain) is shown here with its context. Its antigen is unknown. Sampled blood was obtained at baseline, cycle 4 day 1, and cycle 7 day 1. The data stem from a study of OX40 agonist ivuxolimab in advanced cancers. Points from the study as a whole: Some patients who did not respond also had low normalized T-cell clonal expansion.

The method was immunoSEQ multiplex PCR; TCRdb's version includes in-frame clones alone and lacks a portion of them. The sample records fewer than 85,000 clones, more than 85% being singletons. Sequencing was performed on CD4+ or CD8+ T cells sorted from blood, taken in a trial of the OX40 agonist ivuxolimab. The receptor was isolated from an adult with an advanced solid tumor such as melanoma, head and neck, liver or kidney cancer.

The chain's CDR3 is CASSLQAGAGHNEQFF. In nucleotides, the CDR3 is TGCGCCAGCAGCCTCCAAGCGGGAGCGGGCCACAATGAGCAGTTCTTC. The chain joins TRBV5-1 to TRBJ2-1; 8 bases align to TRBD2. CDR1 and CDR2 (germline): SGHRS, YFSETQ. This CDR3 has 16 amino acids. With V trimmed by 4 bases and J by 5 bases, 11 bases remained unmatched.